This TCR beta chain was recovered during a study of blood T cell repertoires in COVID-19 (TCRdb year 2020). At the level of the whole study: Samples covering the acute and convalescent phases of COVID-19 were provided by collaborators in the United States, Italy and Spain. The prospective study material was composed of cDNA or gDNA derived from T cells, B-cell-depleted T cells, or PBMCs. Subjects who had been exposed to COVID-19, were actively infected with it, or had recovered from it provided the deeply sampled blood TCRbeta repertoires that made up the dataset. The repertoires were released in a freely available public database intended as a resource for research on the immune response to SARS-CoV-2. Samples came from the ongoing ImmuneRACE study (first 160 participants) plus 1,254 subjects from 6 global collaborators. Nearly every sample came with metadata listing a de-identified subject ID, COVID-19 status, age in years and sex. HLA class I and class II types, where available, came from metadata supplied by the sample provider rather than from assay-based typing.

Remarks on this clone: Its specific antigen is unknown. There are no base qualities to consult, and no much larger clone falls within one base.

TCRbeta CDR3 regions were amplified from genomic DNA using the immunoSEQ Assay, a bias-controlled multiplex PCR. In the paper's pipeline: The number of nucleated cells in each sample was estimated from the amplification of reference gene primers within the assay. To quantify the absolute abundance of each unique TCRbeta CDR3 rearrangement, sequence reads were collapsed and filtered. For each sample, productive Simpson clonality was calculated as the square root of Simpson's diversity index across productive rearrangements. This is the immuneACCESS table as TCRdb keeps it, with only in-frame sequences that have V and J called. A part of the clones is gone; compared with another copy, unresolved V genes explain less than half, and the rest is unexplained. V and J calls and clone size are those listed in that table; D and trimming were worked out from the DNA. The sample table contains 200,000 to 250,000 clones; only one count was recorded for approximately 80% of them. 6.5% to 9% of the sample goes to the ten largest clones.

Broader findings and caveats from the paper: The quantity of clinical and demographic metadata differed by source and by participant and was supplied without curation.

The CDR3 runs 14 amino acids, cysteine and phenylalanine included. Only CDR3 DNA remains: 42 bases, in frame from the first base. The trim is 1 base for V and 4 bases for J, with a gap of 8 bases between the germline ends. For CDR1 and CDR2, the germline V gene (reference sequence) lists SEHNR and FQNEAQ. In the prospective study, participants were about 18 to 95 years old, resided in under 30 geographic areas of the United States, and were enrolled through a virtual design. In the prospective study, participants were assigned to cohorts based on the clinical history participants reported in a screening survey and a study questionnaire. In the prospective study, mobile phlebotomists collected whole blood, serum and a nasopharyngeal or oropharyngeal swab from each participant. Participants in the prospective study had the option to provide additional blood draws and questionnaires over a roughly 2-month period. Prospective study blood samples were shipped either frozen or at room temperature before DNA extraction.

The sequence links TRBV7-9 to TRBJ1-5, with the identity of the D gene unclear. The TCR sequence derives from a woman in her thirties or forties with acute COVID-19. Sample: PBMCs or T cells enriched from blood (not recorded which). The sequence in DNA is TGTGCCAGCAGCTTAGGAGGACTTAATCAGCCCCAGCATTTT. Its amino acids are CASSLGGLNQPQHF.